What follows describes a single TCR beta chain. This clone was found a few times. Its antigen has not been determined. No base quality values were provided; no much bigger clone lies one nucleotide off. The data belong to a study of a mutant IDH1 vaccine in newly diagnosed glioma (dated by TCRdb to about 2021). For context, the study as a whole: Patients received eight vaccinations in weeks 1, 3, 5, 7, 11, 15, 19 and 23, corresponding to visits V03 through V10. Vaccination started 4-6 weeks after radiotherapy alone, or was given together with temozolomide cycles in the groups whose treatment included chemotherapy. Of the 25 to 35 treated patients, approximately 60% were male and around 38% were female, and a mean age of approximately 40 years was recorded. Before enrollment, most patients had been given radiochemotherapy with temozolomide as standard therapy, while the rest had received either radiotherapy alone or temozolomide alone. Peripheral blood was collected at six visits: V03 (baseline), V05, V07, V10, V12 and V13. For exploratory analyses, longitudinal TCRB deep sequencing was carried out in about 26 treated patients wherever samples were available.

Libraries were made using the immunoSEQ multiplex PCR assay. Rearranged TCR beta chain sequences were amplified using the hsTCRB Kit according to the manufacturer's protocol. Sequencing of TCRB libraries was carried out on an Illumina MiSeq. The original pipeline was this. The kit vendor's proprietary platform handled demultiplexing, trimming and gene mapping. TCRdb obtained this table from immuneACCESS and retained in-frame rearrangements with V and J assigned. These tables miss some clones; where compared with another copy, unresolved V genes account for less than half of the shortfall, and the remainder is unexplained. V, J and clone size are taken as reported in that table, and D and trimming were inferred from the DNA itself. The sample table holds under 55,000 clones, of which 90% to 95% were seen once. The ten largest clones add up to 2% to 2.5% of the sample. Sample time point, as interpreted from the label and publication: week 11, during vaccination. Each vaccine dose was 300 ug of a 20-mer mutant IDH1 peptide in Montanide, given subcutaneously with topical imiquimod. Donors had newly diagnosed WHO grade 3 or 4 IDH1-mutant astrocytomas with loss of nuclear ATRX. The samples were drawn from NOA16, a multicentre, single-arm, open-label phase I trial in Germany that tested a mutant IDH1 peptide vaccine in humans for the first time. Genomic DNA for TCRB sequencing was extracted from EDTA blood using the DNeasy Blood and Tissue Kit.

CDR1 and CDR2 are drawn from the germline V gene: SGHRS, YFSETQ. The CDR3, from cysteine to phenylalanine, totals 16 residues. The read is trimmed to its CDR3 DNA, 48 bases read in frame from base 1. V is cut by 4 bases and J by 4 bases, and the space between the germline ends is 20 bases. On the study overall, not on this receptor specifically: Changes in the top peripheral T cell clonotypes picked up by TCRB sequencing did not appear to be linked to pseudoprogression. The authors noted that analyses of patient blood samples could not be reproduced because of sample limitations. PBMC samples for TCRB deep sequencing were selected based on availability. Immune responses induced by the vaccine were seen in approximately 93% of patients across multiple MHC alleles.

The sequence was obtained from a man aged 50-60 years with glioma. The sample was PBMCs, taken from a glioma patient whose treatment included an IDH1 peptide vaccine. The chain uses TRBV5-1 and TRBJ1-2; a tentative D match to TRBD1 spans 5 bases. The CDR3 protein sequence reads: CASSALDTISAYGYTF. The base sequence is TGCGCCAGCAGCGCGCTGGACACCATCTCAGCCTATGGCTACACCTTC.